Below are 7 T cell receptor beta chains sequenced from a single sample in a study of T-cell memory formation after mild COVID-19. Via MiXCR, TCRdb re-called the 5' RACE reads, giving one row per CDR3 protein. The sample has roughly 62,000 distinct CDR3 sequences, about a tenth seen once; the top ten hold 1% to 1.4%. What was sequenced was PBMCs or a T cell subset sorted from them (not recorded which). The receptors come from a young man who had mild COVID-19 (a few samples of this study predate the infection). Cell type and time point are not known.

The chain uses TRBV12-3 or TRBV12-4 and TRBJ2-5; 11 bases fit TRBD2. The CDR3 extends over 14 amino acids. The trim removed 4 bases at V and 5 bases at J, leaving 3 bases unmatched. The CDR3 reads CASSSSGGYETQYF. The CDR3 coding sequence is TGTGCCAGCAGTTCTAGCGGGGGGTATGAGACCCAGTACTTC.

This clonotype has a count of ten or more. V and J are TRBV7-9 and TRBJ2-4; a possible D gene is TRBD2 (6 bases). The V end was cut by 5 bases, the J end by 8 bases, with 10 bases between. Germline assignment: CDR1 SEHNR and CDR2 FQNEAQ (reference sequence). This CDR3 has 12 residues. CDR3 amino acids: CASSLSGDIQYF. The CDR3, as DNA: TGTGCCAGCAGCCTGTCGGGAGACATTCAGTACTTC.

This rearrangement joins TRBV7-2 to TRBJ2-5; TRBD2 agrees at 10 bases. V lost 6 bases and J lost 5; bases outside the gene matches: 6. The CDR3 sequence is 14 residues long. Germline V gene sequence: CDR1 SGHTA, CDR2 FQGNSA. The CDR3 spells CASRAGTSVETQYF. CDR3 in DNA: TGTGCCAGCAGGGCCGGGACTAGCGTCGAGACCCAGTACTTC.

The chain employs TRBV6-2 or TRBV6-3 and TRBJ2-7; D is unresolved. With 8 bases removed from V and 5 bases from J, the gap between germline ends came to 10 bases. The CDR3 spans 11 residues. The germline V gene has CDR1 MNHEY and CDR2 SVGEGT. The CDR3 region has the DNA TGTGCCAGCGCTCCTAATGACGAGCAGTACGTC. This codes for CASAPNDEQYV.

The sample holds a few counts of this clonotype. This chain uses TRBV6-5 with TRBJ2-6, with a tentative D call TRBD1 (5 bases). Germline-derived CDR1 and CDR2 are MNHEY and SVGAGI. The CDR3 contains 19 residues. V shed 6 bases and J shed 0 bases, with 21 bases lying between them. The chain's CDR3 is CASRRRAGNEHSGANVLTF. Written as DNA, the CDR3 is TGTGCCAGCAGGAGACGAGCAGGGAACGAACACTCTGGGGCCAACGTCCTGACTTTC.

This clonotype was seen a handful of times. The chain combines TRBV18 with TRBJ2-1; D remains ambiguous. V was pared by 3 bases and J by 7 bases, with 7 bases between. The CDR3 loop spans 12 amino acids. In germline, CDR1 is KGHSH, CDR2 LQKENI. The chain's CDR3 is CASSPQQNEQFF. CDR3 sequence (DNA): TGTGCCAGCTCACCTCAGCAGAATGAGCAGTTCTTC.

The table lists this clonotype with many counts. The chain recombines TRBV7-2 with TRBJ2-1; TRBD2 aligns across 11 bases. The CDR3 runs 15 residues. CDR1 and CDR2 (germline): SGHTA, FQGNSA. J lost 9 bases, V lost 4 bases, and 8 bases had no gene match. CDR3 sequence: CASSSLAGGRGEQFF. DNA of the CDR3: TGTGCCAGCAGCTCCTTAGCGGGGGGGCGCGGTGAGCAGTTCTTC.